This T cell receptor beta chain was documented in a study of blood T cell repertoires in COVID-19. The overall study: COVID-19 samples, acute and convalescent, were from the United States, Italy and Spain. T cells, B-cell-depleted T cells, or PBMCs provided the cDNA or gDNA that served as material.

Looked up from germline, CDR1 is LGHNA and CDR2 is YNFKEQ. Trimming took 0 bases from V and 14 from J; bases not matched to a gene: 12. This CDR3 is built from 16 residues. The authors' processing: Reference gene primer amplification gave estimated nucleated cell counts. The assay was immunoSEQ multiplex PCR, and TCRdb's table has in-frame clones only and misses some. That table is the source of V, J and clone size, and D and trimming were worked out from the DNA. The table lists more than 200,000 clones, roughly 80% of them singletons, with roughly 4% in the top ten. This clonotype was obtained from a middle-aged woman with active or convalescent COVID-19. The J gene is TRBJ1-6, the V gene TRBV4-2; 8 bases fit TRBD1. The sample comprised peripheral blood. The CDR3 spells CASSQDPTGDFQSLHF. As DNA, the CDR3 is TGTGCCAGCAGCCAAGACCCGACAGGGGATTTTCAGTCCCTCCACTTT.